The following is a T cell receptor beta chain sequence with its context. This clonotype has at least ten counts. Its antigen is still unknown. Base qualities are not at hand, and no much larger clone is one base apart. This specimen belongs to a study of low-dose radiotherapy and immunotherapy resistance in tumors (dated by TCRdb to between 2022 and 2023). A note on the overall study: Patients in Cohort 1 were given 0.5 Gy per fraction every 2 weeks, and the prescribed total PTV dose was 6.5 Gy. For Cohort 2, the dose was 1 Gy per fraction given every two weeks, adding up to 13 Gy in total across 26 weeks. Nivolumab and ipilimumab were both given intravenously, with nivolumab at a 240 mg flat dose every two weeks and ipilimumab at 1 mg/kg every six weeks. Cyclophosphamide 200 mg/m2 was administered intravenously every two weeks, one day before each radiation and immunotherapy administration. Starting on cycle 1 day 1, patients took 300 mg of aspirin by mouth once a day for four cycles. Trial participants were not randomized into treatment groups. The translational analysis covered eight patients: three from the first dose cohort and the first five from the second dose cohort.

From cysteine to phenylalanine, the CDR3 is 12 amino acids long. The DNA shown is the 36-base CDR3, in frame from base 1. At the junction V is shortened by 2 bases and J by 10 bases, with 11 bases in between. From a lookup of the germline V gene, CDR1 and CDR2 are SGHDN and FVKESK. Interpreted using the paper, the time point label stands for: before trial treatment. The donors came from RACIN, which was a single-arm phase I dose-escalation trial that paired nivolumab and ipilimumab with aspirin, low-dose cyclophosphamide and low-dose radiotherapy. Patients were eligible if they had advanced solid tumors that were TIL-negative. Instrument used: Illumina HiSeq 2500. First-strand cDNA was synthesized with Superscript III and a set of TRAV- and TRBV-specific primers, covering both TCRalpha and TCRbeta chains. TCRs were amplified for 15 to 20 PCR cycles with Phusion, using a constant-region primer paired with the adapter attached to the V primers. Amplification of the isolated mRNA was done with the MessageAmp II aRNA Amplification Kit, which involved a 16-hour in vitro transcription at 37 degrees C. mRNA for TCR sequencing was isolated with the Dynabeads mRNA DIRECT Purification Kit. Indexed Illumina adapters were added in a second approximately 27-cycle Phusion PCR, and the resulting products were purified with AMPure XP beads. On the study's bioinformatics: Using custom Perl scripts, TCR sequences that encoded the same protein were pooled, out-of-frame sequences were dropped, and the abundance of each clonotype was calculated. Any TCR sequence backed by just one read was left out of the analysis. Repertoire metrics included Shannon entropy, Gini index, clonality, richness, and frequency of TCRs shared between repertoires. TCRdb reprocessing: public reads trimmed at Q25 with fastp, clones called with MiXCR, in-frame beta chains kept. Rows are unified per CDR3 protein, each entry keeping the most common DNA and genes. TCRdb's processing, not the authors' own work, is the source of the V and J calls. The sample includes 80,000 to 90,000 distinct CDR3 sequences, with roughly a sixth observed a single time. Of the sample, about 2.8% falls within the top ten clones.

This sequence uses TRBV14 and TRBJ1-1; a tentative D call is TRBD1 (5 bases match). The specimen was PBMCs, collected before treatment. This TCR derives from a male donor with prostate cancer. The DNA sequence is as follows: TGTGCCAGCAGCCAAAAGCGTGGGGGAGCTTTCTTT. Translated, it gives CASSQKRGGAFF.